Below are 17 T cell receptor beta chains sequenced from a single sample in a study of blood T cell repertoires in COVID-19. Clones were sequenced by immunoSEQ multiplex PCR, and TCRdb holds only the in-frame ones, with some missing. The sample has fewer than 95,000 clones; under 90% are singletons. Sequenced material: peripheral blood. Source of these receptors: a human donor in a cohort sampled during active COVID-19.

The chain uses TRBV10-1 and TRBJ1-1; D is undetermined. This CDR3 is 12 amino acids long. CDR1 is WNHNN, CDR2 SYGVQD, per germline (reference sequence). Trimming removed 11 bases at V and 3 bases at J, with 13 bases between. For the CDR3, the DNA is TGCGCCCCCGGGTGGCATTACACTGAAGCTTTCTTT. Translated, it gives CAPGWHYTEAFF.

The V and J genes are TRBV15 and TRBJ1-3; D unresolved. From germline, CDR1 is LNHNV and CDR2 YYDKDF (reference sequence). This CDR3 spans 15 amino acids. The V end lost 0 bases, the J end lost 1 base, and 7 bases lay between the germline ends. CDR3 sequence reads: CATSRDLQSGNTIYF. CDR3 in DNA: TGTGCCACCAGCAGAGATCTCCAGTCTGGAAACACCATATATTTT.

The genes are TRBV5-1 and TRBJ2-7; TRBD2 is a possible D gene (5 bases). This CDR3 is built from 14 residues. V was cut by 0 bases and J by 2 bases, with 9 bases left in between. The germline gives CDR1 SGHRS, CDR2 YFSETQ. The CDR3 bases are TGCGCCAGCAGCTTGGCGGGGTTCCCCTACGAGCAGTACTTC. Residues: CASSLAGFPYEQYF.

The table lists this clone with a count of one. The gene calls are TRBV19 and TRBJ1-4; TRBD1 matches at 8 bases. Germline CDR1 is LNHDA and CDR2 is SQIVND (reference sequence). This CDR3 spans 15 amino acids. The V segment lost 3 bases and the J segment 5 bases; nucleotides outside the gene matches: 5. The CDR3 nucleotides read TGTGCCAGTAGTATTTCGCGACAGGGGAATGAAAAACTGTTTTTT. Its protein product is CASSISRQGNEKLFF.

The chain employs TRBV19 and TRBJ2-2, with D possibly matching TRBD1 (6 bases). The germline V gene has CDR1 LNHDA and CDR2 SQIVND (reference sequence). V gave up 0 bases and J gave up 2 bases, with 10 bases separating them. The CDR3 runs to 16 residues. This CDR3 reads CASSIDHRANTGELFF. CDR3 DNA: TGTGCCAGTAGTATAGATCACAGGGCTAACACCGGGGAGCTGTTTTTT.

The chain links TRBV6-5 to TRBJ2-7, with D maybe TRBD1 (6 bases). Germline V gene data show CDR1 as MNHEY and CDR2 as SVGAGI. The CDR3 is 14 residues long. V was shortened by 7 bases and J by 2 bases, with 15 bases between the two germline ends. In nucleotides, the CDR3 is TGTGCCAGCAAGGCGTACAGGGATGCCTACGAGCAGTACTTC. It encodes CASKAYRDAYEQYF.

The gene calls are TRBV4-2 and TRBJ1-2; 7 positions agree with TRBD1. V shed 0 bases and J 7 bases; nucleotides not matched to a gene: 14. This CDR3 has 17 amino acids. The V gene's germline CDR1 is LGHNA and CDR2 YNFKEQ. CDR3 protein: CASSQDYSTGVRSGYTF. Here the CDR3 DNA reads TGTGCCAGCAGCCAAGATTATTCCACAGGGGTCCGTTCTGGCTACACCTTC.

This clone turned up a few times. The chain employs TRBV6-4 and TRBJ1-5; D is undetermined. V shed 4 bases and J shed 0 bases, with 4 bases lying between them. Per the germline V gene, CDR1 is MRHNA and CDR2 is SNTAGT. This CDR3 has 13 amino acids. The CDR3 coding sequence is TGTGCCAGCAGTGCCGGTAGCAATCAGCCCCAGCATTTT. Protein sequence: CASSAGSNQPQHF.

CDR3 in amino acids: CAISDRRENYGYTF. In DNA form, the CDR3 reads TGTGCCATCAGTGATCGCAGGGAAAACTATGGCTACACCTTC. The chain recombines TRBV10-3 with TRBJ1-2; D is perhaps TRBD1 (5 bases). Germline V gene lookup returns CDR1 ENHRY and CDR2 SYGVKD. This CDR3 is 14 amino acids long. V was trimmed by 3 bases and J by 2 bases, leaving 10 bases between them.

In this sample, this clone turned up once. V is TRBV3-1 (or the pseudogene TRBV3-2) and J is TRBJ1-2, with 7 nucleotides matching TRBD1. The trim removed 4 bases at V and 6 bases at J, leaving 11 bases unmatched. The CDR3 loop spans 15 amino acids. Germline V CDR1 and CDR2: LGHDT, YNNKEL (reference sequence). CDR3 in amino acids: CASSLSHLTGDGYTF. The DNA of the CDR3 is TGTGCCAGCAGCCTAAGTCACTTAACAGGGGATGGCTACACCTTC.

The chain recombines TRBV11-2 with TRBJ2-6; D remains ambiguous. The CDR3 is 15 amino acids. Trimming left V 8 bases short and J 0 bases short, with 11 bases between. Germline CDR1 reads SGHAT; CDR2 reads FQNNGV. The CDR3 region has the DNA TGTGCCAGCTCCCTAACGATCTCTGGGGCCAACGTCCTGACTTTC. Its protein is CASSLTISGANVLTF.

The V gene is TRBV30, the J gene TRBJ2-7, with D possibly being TRBD2 (5 bases). Germline CDR1 GTSNPN, CDR2 SVGIG (reference sequence). CDR3 length: 11 amino acids. V was trimmed by 4 bases and J by 5 bases, leaving 9 bases between them. In nucleotides, the CDR3 is TGTGCCTGGACGGGAAGAAACGAGCAGTACTTC. Its translation is CAWTGRNEQYF.

This sequence joins TRBV7-9 and TRBJ2-3; D gene unclear. CDR3 length: 16 amino acids. Germline assignment: CDR1 SEHNR and CDR2 FQNEAQ (reference sequence). Trimming removed 5 bases at V and 2 bases at J, with 17 bases between. The DNA for the CDR3 is TGTGCCAGCAGCCCCCCCCCGCAACGAGCCACAGATACGCAGTATTTT. It encodes CASSPPPQRATDTQYF.

The rearrangement uses TRBV27 and TRBJ1-6; D is unclear. Germline V gene lookup returns CDR1 MNHEY and CDR2 SMNVEV (reference sequence). Trimming pared 5 bases from V and 3 bases from J, leaving 17 bases between. The CDR3 is 17 amino acids. DNA for the CDR3: TGTGCCAGCAGTCCCTCCAGAGGTGGCTTCTATAATTCACCCCTCCACTTT. The encoded protein is CASSPSRGGFYNSPLHF.

This clone was counted only a few times. The chain carries TRBV4-2 and TRBJ1-1; TRBD1 might be the D (6 bases). Germline CDR1 reads LGHNA; CDR2 reads YNFKEQ. The germline V and J ends were trimmed by 3 bases and 1 base, with 9 bases remaining between them. This CDR3 comprises 14 residues. The CDR3 DNA reads as TGTGCCAGCAGCCAGGACAGCAAGAACACTGAAGCTTTCTTT. It yields the protein CASSQDSKNTEAFF.

The chain carries TRBV29-1 and TRBJ1-2, with 7 bases identical to TRBD1. Losses at the gene ends were 6 bases for V and 0 bases for J; bases not matched to a gene: 7. CDR1 and CDR2 from the germline V gene are SQVTM and ANQGSEA. The CDR3 covers 14 residues. The CDR3 is CSVYGQAPNYGYTF. CDR3 in DNA: TGCAGCGTCTATGGACAGGCCCCTAACTATGGCTACACCTTC.

The V call is TRBV19, the J call TRBJ1-5, with 7 bases fitting TRBD1. CDR1 LNHDA and CDR2 SQIVND come from the germline V gene (reference sequence). This CDR3 region has 14 residues. After removal of 4 bases from V and 4 bases from J, the junction contained 4 bases not matched to a gene. The CDR3 DNA reads TGTGCCAGTAGTACCCAGGGGGTTAATCAGCCCCAGCATTTT. Translated, it gives CASSTQGVNQPQHF.